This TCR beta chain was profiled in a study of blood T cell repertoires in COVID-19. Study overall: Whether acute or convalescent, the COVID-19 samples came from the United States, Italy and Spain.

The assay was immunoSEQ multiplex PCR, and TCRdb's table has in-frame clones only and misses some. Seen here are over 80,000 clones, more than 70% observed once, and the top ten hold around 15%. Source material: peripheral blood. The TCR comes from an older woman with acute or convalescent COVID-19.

CDR3 protein: CASSSRTGTHTF. In DNA form, the CDR3 reads TGTGCCAGCAGTTCCCGGACAGGGACTCACACCTTC. The gene calls are TRBV12-3 or TRBV12-4 and TRBJ1-2; 8 bases map to TRBD1. J lost 12 bases, V lost 4 bases, and 7 bases had no gene match. This CDR3 contains 12 residues.